The 18 T cell receptor beta chains given below trace back to one sample, sequenced in a study of T cells after yellow fever vaccination. TCRdb re-called the 5' RACE reads through MiXCR, storing one row per CDR3 protein. The data contain approximately 330,000 distinct CDR3 sequences, under 15% of them singletons. The source was CD4+ T cells sorted from PBMCs, collected 15 days after the yellow fever booster vaccination. Receptors originate from a man aged 18 to 35 who received the YFV17D yellow fever vaccine.

The chain employs TRBV7-8 and TRBJ2-5; D may match TRBD1 or TRBD2 (5 bases each). The V end was cut by 4 bases, the J end by 2 bases, with 8 bases between. The CDR3 is 13 amino acids. The germline V gene has CDR1 SGHVS and CDR2 FQNEAQ. CDR3 residues: CASSWDAQETQYF. CDR3 DNA sequence: TGTGCCAGCAGCTGGGACGCACAAGAGACCCAGTACTTC.

This clonotype was observed at least ten times. As DNA, the CDR3 is TGTGCCACGAGAGAGGGGCGAAGCACAGATACGCAGTATTTT. Its translation: CATREGRSTDTQYF. The rearrangement uses TRBV3-1 and TRBJ2-3; the D call may be TRBD1 or TRBD2 (5 bases each). CDR1 and CDR2 from the germline V gene are LGHDT and YNNKEL (reference sequence). The CDR3 spans 14 residues. V was clipped by 10 bases and J by 0 bases, with 14 bases between them.

This clonotype turned up a few times. This chain's CDR3 is CSARDSGGTQYF. The CDR3 region has the DNA TGCAGTGCTAGAGATAGTGGTGGGACCCAGTACTTC. This chain uses TRBV20-1 with TRBJ2-5; D gene uncertain. CDR3 length: 12 amino acids. Looked up from germline, CDR1 is DFQATT and CDR2 is SNEGSKA (reference sequence). Trimming shortened V by 0 bases and J by 7 bases, and 9 bases separated the two germline ends.

This clonotype occurred a few times. CDR3 loop: CASNGLYTDTQYF. The DNA for the CDR3 is TGTGCCAGCAACGGTCTCTACACAGATACGCAGTATTTT. The rearrangement joins TRBV2 to TRBJ2-3; D not certain. Trimming shortened V by 7 bases and J by 2 bases, and 10 bases separated the two germline ends. There are 13 residues in the CDR3. The germline V gene encodes CDR1 SNHLY and CDR2 FYNNEI.

In this sample, this clonotype turned up a few times. V gene TRBV20-1 combines with J gene TRBJ2-1; D is possibly TRBD1 (5 bases). The V end was cut by 1 base, the J end by 5 bases, with 9 bases between. The CDR3 is 13 residues long. Per the germline V gene, CDR1 is DFQATT and CDR2 is SNEGSKA (reference sequence). The CDR3 DNA reads as TGCAGTGCTAGAGGTATCAGGGACAATGAGCAGTTCTTC. Translation gives CSARGIRDNEQFF.

This clonotype was observed a few times. The V call is TRBV11-2, the J call TRBJ2-7; 9 bases line up with TRBD2. The CDR3 length is 15 residues. V dropped 8 bases and J dropped 2; count of bases not matched to a gene: 10. Germline CDR1 SGHAT, CDR2 FQNNGV. CDR3 loop: CASAHGRGGTYEQYV. The CDR3 bases are TGTGCCAGCGCGCATGGGCGGGGGGGCACCTACGAGCAGTACGTC.

The table lists this clonotype with many counts. J is TRBJ1-1 and V is TRBV6-6, with D unclear. The CDR3 runs 14 residues. Germline values: CDR1 MNHNY, CDR2 SVGAGI (reference sequence). V gave up 2 bases and J gave up 4 bases, with 11 bases separating them. The CDR3 coding sequence is TGTGCCAGCAGTTACGCGGTAGCGGGCACTGAAGCTTTCTTT. It yields the protein CASSYAVAGTEAFF.

This clonotype was seen only a few times. The gene calls are TRBV6-5 and TRBJ2-3; D is unresolved. The V end was cut by 1 base, the J end by 4 bases, with 9 bases between. Germline-derived CDR1 and CDR2 are MNHEY and SVGAGI. CDR3 length: 14 residues. CDR3: CASSYFEGADTQYF. Here the CDR3 DNA reads TGTGCCAGCAGTTACTTCGAAGGTGCAGATACGCAGTATTTT.

This clonotype appeared many times. The genes are TRBV4-3 and TRBJ2-7; 7 positions match TRBD1. This CDR3 is 13 amino acids long. The germline gives CDR1 LGHNA, CDR2 YSLEER. Trimming took 4 bases from V and 6 from J; bases not matched to a gene: 6. The CDR3 sequence is CASSPISGGEQYF. The CDR3 DNA is TGCGCCAGCAGCCCGATCTCAGGGGGCGAGCAGTACTTC.

This clonotype was picked up a small number of times. The rearrangement uses TRBV12-5 and TRBJ2-3; tentatively, D is TRBD1 or TRBD2 (6 bases each). Per the germline V gene, CDR1 is LGHNT and CDR2 is FRNRAP. The ends were cut back, 6 bases at V and 0 bases at J, with 16 bases in the middle. The CDR3 loop spans 16 amino acids. CDR3 in amino acids: CASGAWGAPSTDTQYF. The CDR3 bases are TGTGCTAGTGGAGCGTGGGGGGCGCCTAGCACAGATACGCAGTATTTT.

This chain connects TRBV7-6 to TRBJ1-2, with D possibly matching TRBD1 (5 bases). The CDR3 consists of 13 residues. Germline lookup yields CDR1 SGHVS and CDR2 FNYEAQ. Trimming cost V 5 bases and J 6 bases, with 13 bases left between them. This chain's CDR3 is CASSVGPYNGYTF. The CDR3 DNA follows: TGTGCCAGCAGCGTGGGACCTTATAATGGCTACACCTTC.

This clonotype turned up a few times. This chain connects TRBV12-3 or TRBV12-4 to TRBJ2-1; D perhaps matches TRBD2 (5 bases). Trimming removed 4 bases from V and 6 bases from J, with 10 bases in between. The CDR3 is 13 residues long. In DNA form, the CDR3 reads TGTGCCAGCAGTTCCGGGATGACCAATGAGCAGTTCTTC. Translating gives CASSSGMTNEQFF.

Only a few counts were recorded for this clonotype. The V call is TRBV5-4, the J call TRBJ2-5; no reliable D call. The CDR3 totals 13 residues. Germline values: CDR1 SGHNT, CDR2 YYREEE (reference sequence). V was shortened by 2 bases and J by 3 bases, with 8 bases between the two germline ends. The DNA for the CDR3 is TGTGCCAGCAGCTTTTGGGCGGAAGAGACCCAGTACTTC. This encodes CASSFWAEETQYF.

This chain uses TRBV3-1 with TRBJ2-5; D might be TRBD1 or TRBD2, each matching 5 bases. V dropped 0 bases and J dropped 5 bases, with 22 bases sitting between them. This CDR3 region has 18 residues. Germline assignment: CDR1 LGHDT and CDR2 YNNKEL (reference sequence). CDR3 sequence (DNA): TGTGCCAGCAGCCAAGATCATAAAATGGGGGTCGGGATCGAGACCCAGTACTTC. This sequence encodes CASSQDHKMGVGIETQYF.

The chain couples TRBV19 to TRBJ2-7, with 10 bases aligning to TRBD1. Germline CDR1 reads LNHDA; CDR2 reads SQIVND (reference sequence). With 8 bases clipped from V and 4 bases from J, the junction kept 8 bases outside the gene matches. CDR3 length: 14 residues. The CDR3 nucleotides read TGTGCCAGTTCTGGGTCGGGACAGGGGTACGAGCAGTACTTC. Translated, it gives CASSGSGQGYEQYF.

Only a few counts were recorded for this clonotype. The rearrangement uses TRBV7-9 and TRBJ1-5, with D perhaps matching TRBD1 (5 bases). CDR3 length: 13 amino acids. V was cut by 5 bases and J by 5 bases, with 10 bases left in between. Germline V lookup: CDR1 SEHNR, CDR2 FQNEAQ (reference sequence). The CDR3 DNA reads TGTGCCAGCAGCCGTGTGGGGGATCAGCCCCAGCATTTT. It codes for CASSRVGDQPQHF.

This clonotype has just a few counts. The chain links TRBV12-3 or TRBV12-4 to TRBJ1-1, with TRBD1 as a possible D gene (5 bases). This CDR3 region has 12 residues. The germline V and J ends were trimmed by 2 bases and 12 bases, with 13 bases remaining between them. CDR3 residues: CASSLTPGLTFF. For the CDR3, the DNA is TGTGCCAGCAGTTTAACGCCAGGGTTGACTTTCTTT.

CDR3 DNA sequence: TGTGCCATCAGTGAAGGGACGGGCCGCACAGATACGCAGTATTTT. Its translation: CAISEGTGRTDTQYF. The chain recombines TRBV10-3 with TRBJ2-3, with D perhaps assigned TRBD1 or TRBD2 (5 bases each). The CDR3 runs to 15 residues. Trimming took off 3 bases at V and 1 base at J, with 11 bases between the two ends. Germline V gives CDR1 ENHRY, CDR2 SYGVKD.